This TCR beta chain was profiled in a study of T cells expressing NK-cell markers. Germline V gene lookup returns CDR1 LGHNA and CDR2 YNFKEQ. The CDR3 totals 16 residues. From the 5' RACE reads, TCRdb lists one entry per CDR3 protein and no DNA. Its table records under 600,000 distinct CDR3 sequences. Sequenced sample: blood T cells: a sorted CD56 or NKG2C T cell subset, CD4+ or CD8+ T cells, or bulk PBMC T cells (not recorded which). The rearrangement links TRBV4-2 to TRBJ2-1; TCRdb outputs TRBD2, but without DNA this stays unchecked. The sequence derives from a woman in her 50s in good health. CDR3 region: CASSQVGSSIHNEQFF.